The 22 T cell receptor beta chains presented below share a single source sample, sequenced in a study of PD-1 blockade in classical Hodgkin lymphoma. In every patient, relapse followed autologous stem cell transplantation, while exposure to brentuximab vedotin differed. Profiling relied on immunoSEQ multiplex PCR, and the TCRdb table lists in-frame clones only, not all of them. The sample records fewer than 100,000 clones, around 90% being singletons. The source was peripheral blood mononuclear cells (PBMCs), collected at baseline. These receptors came from a human donor with classical Hodgkin lymphoma.

With respect to this clone: The sample carries other DNA sequences with the same CDR3. The chain has TRBV15 and TRBJ2-7; the match to TRBD1 covers 11 bases. The V and J ends lost 5 bases and 4 bases, in that order; junction bases with no gene match: 4. The CDR3 extends over 14 amino acids. Germline CDR1 is LNHNV and CDR2 is YYDKDF (reference sequence). CDR3 residues: CATSSGQGEYEQYF. The CDR3 region has the DNA TGTGCCACCAGCTCGGGACAGGGGGAGTACGAGCAGTACTTC.

The chain joins TRBV30 to TRBJ1-1, with D possibly being TRBD1 (6 bases). Trimming left V 1 base short and J 0 bases short, with 9 bases between. This CDR3 contains 14 residues. Germline V CDR1 and CDR2: GTSNPN, SVGIG (reference sequence). The CDR3 loop is CAWSGTVMNTEAFF. DNA for the CDR3: TGTGCCTGGAGTGGGACAGTCATGAACACTGAAGCTTTCTTT.

The chain combines TRBV6-5 with TRBJ1-2; D unclear. V was pared by 6 bases and J by 8 bases, with 16 bases between. This CDR3 region has 13 residues. In germline, CDR1 is MNHEY, CDR2 SVGAGI. The CDR3 sequence: CASSDDGSLGYTF. CDR3 nucleotide sequence: TGTGCCAGCAGCGACGACGGGTCCCTAGGCTACACCTTC.

V is TRBV5-6 and J is TRBJ2-1; D not certain. CDR3 size: 15 residues. Germline assignment: CDR1 SGHDT and CDR2 YYEEEE. V shed 2 bases and J shed 0 bases, with 9 bases lying between them. This CDR3 is CASSFSIASYNEQFF. The DNA for the CDR3 is TGTGCCAGCAGCTTCTCGATTGCCTCCTACAATGAGCAGTTCTTC.

The chain couples TRBV5-1 to TRBJ1-1; tentatively, D is TRBD1 (5 bases). Germline CDR1 reads SGHRS; CDR2 reads YFSETQ. CDR3 length: 13 residues. Trimming removed 4 bases at V and 1 base at J, with 8 bases between. In nucleotides, the CDR3 is TGCGCCAGCAGCCCGACAGCGAACACTGAAGCTTTCTTT. Protein product: CASSPTANTEAFF.

This clone was seen just once. The V call is TRBV7-2, the J call TRBJ2-1, with 9 bases fitting TRBD2. Germline lookup yields CDR1 SGHTA and CDR2 FQGNSA. This CDR3 has 15 residues. Trimming removed 5 bases from V and 9 bases from J; junction bases left unmatched: 11. The CDR3 DNA reads TGTGCCAGCAGCCCTAGCGGGAATTTAAATAGTGAGCAGTTCTTC. It specifies CASSPSGNLNSEQFF.

This sequence joins TRBV27 and TRBJ2-7; no definite D call. The V and J ends lost 5 bases and 1 base respectively, with 9 bases between them. The CDR3 runs to 13 residues. From germline, CDR1 is MNHEY and CDR2 SMNVEV (reference sequence). This CDR3 is CASSPLGSYEQYF. The CDR3 bases are TGTGCCAGCAGTCCCCTGGGGTCCTACGAGCAGTACTTC.

This rearrangement joins TRBV5-4 to TRBJ2-7; 9 positions match TRBD1. The germline V gene encodes CDR1 SGHNT and CDR2 YYREEE (reference sequence). CDR3 size: 15 residues. V trimming: 4 bases; J trimming: 5 bases; junction bases outside the gene matches: 10. The CDR3 nucleotides are TGTGCCAGCAGCGACTCTACAGGGGGCATAAACGAGCAGTACTTC. Amino acids: CASSDSTGGINEQYF. Using reference TRBV5-4 and TRBJ2-7 for the parts outside the CDR3, the full variable domain is ETGVTQSPTHLIKTRGQQVTLRCSSQSGHNTVSWYQQALGQGPQFIFQYYREEENGRGNFPPRFSGLQFPNYSSELNVNALELDDSALYLCASSDSTGGINEQYFGPGTRLTVT.

Worth noting for this clone: Other DNA sequences in the same sample also yield this CDR3. The chain is built from TRBV29-1 and TRBJ1-5; D remains unclear. The ends were cut back, 6 bases at V and 0 bases at J, with 12 bases in the middle. There are 14 residues in the CDR3. Germline values: CDR1 SQVTM, CDR2 ANQGSEA. The CDR3: CSVGDGYSNQPQHF. The CDR3, as DNA: TGCAGCGTCGGCGACGGGTATAGCAATCAGCCCCAGCATTTT.

This clone has only one observation. V usage is TRBV6-5 and J usage is TRBJ2-7; D possibly corresponds to TRBD1 (5 bases). There are 11 residues in the CDR3. V gave up 8 bases and J gave up 0 bases, with 5 bases separating them. The germline gives CDR1 MNHEY, CDR2 SVGAGI. The CDR3 reads CASGASYEQYF. CDR3 nucleotides: TGTGCCAGCGGGGCCTCCTACGAGCAGTACTTC.

The V gene is TRBV19, the J gene TRBJ1-2; D may be TRBD1 (6 bases). This CDR3 contains 13 residues. The germline V gene has CDR1 LNHDA and CDR2 SQIVND (reference sequence). Between the trimmed V and J ends, which lost 11 bases and 4 bases, there was a span of 17 bases. CDR3 DNA sequence: TGTGCCGCGGGGCAGGGGCTTGTCTATGGCTACACCTTC. This encodes CAAGQGLVYGYTF.

The genes are TRBV29-1 and TRBJ1-1; 7 nucleotides agree with TRBD1. The V gene's germline CDR1 is SQVTM and CDR2 ANQGSEA. This CDR3 has 13 amino acids. V lost 6 bases to trimming and J lost 4 bases; unmatched junction nucleotides: 8. The CDR3 nucleotides are TGCAGCGTACAGGGACAGTATGGCACTGAAGCTTTCTTT. This encodes CSVQGQYGTEAFF.

The J gene is TRBJ2-1, the V gene TRBV7-6; the D gene is possibly TRBD1 (5 bases). The germline V gene has CDR1 SGHVS and CDR2 FNYEAQ. There are 14 residues in the CDR3. V lost 5 bases and J lost 9, with 17 bases in between. The CDR3 loop reads CASSQQARHSEQFF. CDR3 in DNA: TGTGCCAGCAGCCAACAGGCGAGACACTCTGAGCAGTTCTTC.

V gene TRBV5-1 combines with J gene TRBJ1-1; the D is unclear. The CDR3 length is 13 residues. The V gene's germline CDR1 is SGHRS and CDR2 YFSETQ. V was cut by 3 bases and J by 5 bases, with 11 bases left in between. The CDR3 DNA reads as TGCGCCAGCAGCTACTATGGAACAACTGAAGCTTTCTTT. Translation gives CASSYYGTTEAFF.

This clone ranks as medium-sized (0.01 to 0.1%). The chain couples TRBV7-6 to TRBJ2-7; D may be TRBD1 (6 bases). This CDR3 is 14 amino acids long. V gave up 4 bases and J gave up 2 bases, with 12 bases separating them. CDR1 SGHVS and CDR2 FNYEAQ come from the germline V gene. The CDR3 region is CASSWGTGTYEQYF. The CDR3 DNA is TGTGCCAGCAGCTGGGGTACAGGGACCTACGAGCAGTACTTC.

V and J are TRBV30 and TRBJ2-2, with 11 bases fitting TRBD2. With V trimmed by 6 bases and J by 5 bases, 8 bases remained unmatched. The germline gives CDR1 GTSNPN, CDR2 SVGIG (reference sequence). There are 15 residues in the CDR3. CDR3 sequence (DNA): TGTGCCTGTTTAGCGGGAGGGCCCTTGACCGGGGAGCTGTTTTTT. Amino acid sequence: CACLAGGPLTGELFF.

This clone was detected only once. The chain joins TRBV5-4 to TRBJ2-7; 8 positions match TRBD2. Germline trimming cut 2 bases from V and 5 bases from J; bases unmatched to any gene: 9. CDR1 is SGHNT and CDR2 is YYREEE in the germline V gene (reference sequence). This CDR3 is built from 15 residues. The CDR3 sequence: CASSFPGTRDHEQYF. The CDR3 DNA is TGTGCCAGCAGCTTCCCCGGGACTAGGGACCACGAGCAGTACTTC.

The rearrangement links TRBV19 to TRBJ1-2; D uncertain. Trimming took off 3 bases at V and 8 bases at J, with 10 bases between the two ends. Germline loops: CDR1 LNHDA, CDR2 SQIVND (reference sequence). CDR3 length equals 12 residues. CDR3 in amino acids: CASSIARGGYTF. The CDR3 DNA follows: TGTGCCAGTAGTATTGCCCGAGGGGGCTACACCTTC.

The chain couples TRBV16 to TRBJ1-5; D unclear. V lost 0 bases, J lost 6 bases, and 6 bases lay in between. Germline CDR1 is KGHSY and CDR2 is FQNENV. This CDR3 has 13 residues. This chain's CDR3 is CASSQSSSQPQHF. In nucleotides, the CDR3 is TGTGCCAGCAGCCAATCTAGTTCTCAGCCCCAGCATTTT.

The chain combines TRBV30 with TRBJ1-1; 9 bases align to TRBD1. The germline V gene encodes CDR1 GTSNPN and CDR2 SVGIG (reference sequence). Trimming at V came to 1 base and at J to 0 bases, leaving 9 bases not matched to a gene. The CDR3 totals 17 residues. For the CDR3, the DNA is TGTGCCTGGAGTGCGGCCCGGGACAGGGTGATGAACACTGAAGCTTTCTTT. Amino acids: CAWSAARDRVMNTEAFF.

The rearrangement links TRBV19 to TRBJ2-7; perhaps D is TRBD1 or TRBD2 (5 bases each). The CDR3 sequence is 15 residues long. Trimming pared 5 bases from V and 0 bases from J, leaving 14 bases between. From germline, CDR1 is LNHDA and CDR2 SQIVND (reference sequence). CDR3 residues: CASSWGGSLSYEQYF. The DNA of the CDR3 is TGTGCCAGTAGTTGGGGCGGGTCACTCTCCTACGAGCAGTACTTC.

The rearrangement uses TRBV7-9 and TRBJ2-7; the D gene is possibly TRBD1 (6 bases). Deletions cut 5 bases from V and 3 bases from J, with 11 bases between. Germline lookup yields CDR1 SEHNR and CDR2 FQNEAQ (reference sequence). CDR3 length equals 13 residues. CDR3 bases: TGTGCCAGCAGCCTGGGACATTACTACGAGCAGTACTTC. This translates into CASSLGHYYEQYF.